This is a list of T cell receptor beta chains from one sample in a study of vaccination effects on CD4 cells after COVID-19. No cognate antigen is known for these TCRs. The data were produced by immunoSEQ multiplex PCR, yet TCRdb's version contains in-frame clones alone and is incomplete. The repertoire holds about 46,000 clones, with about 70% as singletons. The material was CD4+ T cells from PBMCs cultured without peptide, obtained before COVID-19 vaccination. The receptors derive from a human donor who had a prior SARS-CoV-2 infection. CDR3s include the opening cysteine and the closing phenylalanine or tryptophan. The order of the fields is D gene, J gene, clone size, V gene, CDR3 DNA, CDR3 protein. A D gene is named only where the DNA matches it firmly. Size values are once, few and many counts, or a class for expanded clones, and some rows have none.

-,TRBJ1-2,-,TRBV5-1,TGCGCCAGCAGCTTGTTGGCAGGGGTCCCCAACTATGGCTACACCTTC,CASSLLAGVPNYGYTF
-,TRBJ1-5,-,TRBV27,TGTGCCAGCAGTTTGGTGGGAAATCAGCCCCAGCATTTT,CASSLVGNQPQHF
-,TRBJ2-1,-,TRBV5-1,TGCGCCAGCGCTCCTCAAGGCCATGAGCAGTTCTTC,CASAPQGHEQFF
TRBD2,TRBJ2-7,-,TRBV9,TGTGCCAGCAGCCCCTCCAGATTCGGGACTAGTGGAGAGCAGTACTTC,CASSPSRFGTSGEQYF
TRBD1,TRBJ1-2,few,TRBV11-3,TGTGCCAGCAGCCCTGGACAGGGTAGGACCGGCTACACCTTC,CASSPGQGRTGYTF
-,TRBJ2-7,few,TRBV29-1,TGCAGCGTTGCGCACGCTTCCTACGAGCAGTACTTC,CSVAHASYEQYF
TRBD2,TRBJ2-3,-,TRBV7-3,TGTGCCAGCAGCTTACGCGGTGGGGGGGTAGGCACAGATACGCAGTATTTT,CASSLRGGGVGTDTQYF
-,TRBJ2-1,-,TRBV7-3,TGTGCCAGCAGCTTAGCGTCTCAGAATGAGCAGTTCTTC,CASSLASQNEQFF
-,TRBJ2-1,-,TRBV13,TGTGCCAGCAACCGACTAGATAGGGAAAGCAATGAGCAGTTCTTC,CASNRLDRESNEQFF
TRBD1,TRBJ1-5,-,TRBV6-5,TGTGCCAGCAACCGACAGGGACTGCCCCAGCATTTT,CASNRQGLPQHF
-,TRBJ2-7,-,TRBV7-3,TGTGCCAGCAGCCCAGGGCGCGGGAACTACGAGCAGTACTTC,CASSPGRGNYEQYF
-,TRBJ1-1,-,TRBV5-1,TGCGCCAGCAGCTTGGTCTTTGGTCAGAACACTGAAGCTTTCTTT,CASSLVFGQNTEAFF
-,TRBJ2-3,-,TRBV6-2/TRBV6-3,TGTGCCAGCAGTCGACTAGTTGGCACAGATACGCAGTATTTT,CASSRLVGTDTQYF
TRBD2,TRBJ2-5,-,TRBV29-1,TGCAGCGCAGCGGGACGGAAAGAGACCCAGTACTTC,CSAAGRKETQYF
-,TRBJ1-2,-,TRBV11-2,TGTGCCAGCAGGCCGCGAGGGAACTATGGCTACACCTTC,CASRPRGNYGYTF
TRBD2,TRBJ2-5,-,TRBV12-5,TGTGCTAGTGGGCGGGGGGGCCGAGAGACCCAGTACTTC,CASGRGGRETQYF
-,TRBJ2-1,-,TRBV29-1,TGCAGCGGGGGGGCAGGGTGGGGAATGACCTACAATGAGCAGTTCTTC,CSGGAGWGMTYNEQFF
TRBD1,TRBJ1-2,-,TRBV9,TGTGCCAGCAGAAGAGGACAGGGGGAAGGAGGCTACACCTTC,CASRRGQGEGGYTF
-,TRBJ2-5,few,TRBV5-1,TGCGCCAGCAGCTTGGTCAGGGAGACCCAGTACTTC,CASSLVRETQYF
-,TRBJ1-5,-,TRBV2,TGTGCCAGCAGTGTTTCGGTTTCGGCGTTCGGCAGCAATCAGCCCCAGCATTTT,CASSVSVSAFGSNQPQHF